One T cell receptor beta chain is described in this entry. This sample is drawn from a study of blood T cell repertoires in COVID-19. The repertoire was sequenced with immunoSEQ multiplex PCR; TCRdb's copy has only in-frame clones and lacks some. The data contain 300,000 to 400,000 clones, around nine tenths of them singletons. The CDR3 runs 15 residues. Losses at the gene ends were 1 base for V and 2 bases for J; bases not matched to a gene: 3. Germline-derived CDR1 and CDR2 are GTSNPN and SVGIG (reference sequence). The TCR was taken from a man aged 45-65 years with active or convalescent COVID-19. Sequenced input: peripheral blood. The genes are TRBV30 and TRBJ1-3; the match to TRBD1 covers 9 bases. CDR3 sequence: CAWSETGGTGNTIYF. The CDR3, as DNA: TGTGCCTGGAGTGAGACAGGGGGAACTGGAAACACCATATATTTT.